One T cell receptor beta chain is described in this entry. The V and J ends lost 2 bases and 3 bases, in that order; junction bases with no gene match: 4. The CDR3 spans 14 residues. Germline V gene sequence: CDR1 LNHNV, CDR2 YYDKDF (reference sequence). This specimen comes from a study of chemoradiotherapy in HPV16-positive cancers. Using immunoSEQ multiplex PCR, the repertoire was profiled, and TCRdb retains in-frame clones only, with some absent. In the table there are about 3,500 clones, approximately 86% of which are singletons. The chain couples TRBV15 to TRBJ2-7; 7 bases align to TRBD1. The clonotype was recovered from a human donor with HPV-associated anogenital cancer. The sample in question was tumor tissue, obtained from a patient who underwent chemoradiotherapy. CDR3: CATSRTGVDYEQYF. CDR3 in DNA: TGTGCCACCAGCAGAACAGGGGTTGACTACGAGCAGTACTTC.